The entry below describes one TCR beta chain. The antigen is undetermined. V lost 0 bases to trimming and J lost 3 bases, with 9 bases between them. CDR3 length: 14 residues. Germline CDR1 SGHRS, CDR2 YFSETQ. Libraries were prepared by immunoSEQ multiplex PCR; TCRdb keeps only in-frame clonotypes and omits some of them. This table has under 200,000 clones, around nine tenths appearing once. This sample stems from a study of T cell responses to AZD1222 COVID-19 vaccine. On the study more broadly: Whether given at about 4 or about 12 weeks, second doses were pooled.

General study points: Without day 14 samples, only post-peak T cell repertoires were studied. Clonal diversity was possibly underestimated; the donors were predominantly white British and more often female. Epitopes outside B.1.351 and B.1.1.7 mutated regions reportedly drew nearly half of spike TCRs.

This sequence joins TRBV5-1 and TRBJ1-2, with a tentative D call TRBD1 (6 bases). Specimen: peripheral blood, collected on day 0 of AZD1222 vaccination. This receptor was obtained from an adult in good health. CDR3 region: CASSLAGGDYGYTF. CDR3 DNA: TGCGCCAGCAGCTTGGCTGGGGGCGACTATGGCTACACCTTC.